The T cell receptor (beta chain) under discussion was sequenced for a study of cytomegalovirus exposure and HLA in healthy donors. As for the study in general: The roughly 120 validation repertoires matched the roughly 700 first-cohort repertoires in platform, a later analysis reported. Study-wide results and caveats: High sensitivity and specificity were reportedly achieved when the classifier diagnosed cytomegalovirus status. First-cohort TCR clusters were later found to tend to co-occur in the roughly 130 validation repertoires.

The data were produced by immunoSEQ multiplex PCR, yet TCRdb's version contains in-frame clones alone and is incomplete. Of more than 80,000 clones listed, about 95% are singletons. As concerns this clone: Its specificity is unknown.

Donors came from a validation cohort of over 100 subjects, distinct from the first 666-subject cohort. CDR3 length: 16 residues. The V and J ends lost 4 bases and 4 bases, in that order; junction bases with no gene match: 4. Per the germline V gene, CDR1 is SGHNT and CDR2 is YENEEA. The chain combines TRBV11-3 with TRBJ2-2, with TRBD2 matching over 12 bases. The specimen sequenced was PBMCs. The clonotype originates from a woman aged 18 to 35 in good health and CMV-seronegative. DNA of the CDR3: TGTGCCAGCAGCTCGACTAGCGGGAGATGCACCGGGGAGCTGTTTTTT. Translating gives CASSSTSGRCTGELFF.